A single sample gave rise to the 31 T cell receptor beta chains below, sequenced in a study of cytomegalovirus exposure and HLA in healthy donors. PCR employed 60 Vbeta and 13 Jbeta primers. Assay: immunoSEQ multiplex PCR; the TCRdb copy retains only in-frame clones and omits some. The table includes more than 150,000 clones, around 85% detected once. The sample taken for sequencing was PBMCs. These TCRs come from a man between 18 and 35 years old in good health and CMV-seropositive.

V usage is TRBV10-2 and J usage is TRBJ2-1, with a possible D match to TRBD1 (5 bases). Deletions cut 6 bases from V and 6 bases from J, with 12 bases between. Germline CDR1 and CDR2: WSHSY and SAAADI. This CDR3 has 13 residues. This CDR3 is CASRDINPNEQFF. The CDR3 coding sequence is TGCGCCAGCAGGGACATAAATCCCAATGAGCAGTTCTTC.

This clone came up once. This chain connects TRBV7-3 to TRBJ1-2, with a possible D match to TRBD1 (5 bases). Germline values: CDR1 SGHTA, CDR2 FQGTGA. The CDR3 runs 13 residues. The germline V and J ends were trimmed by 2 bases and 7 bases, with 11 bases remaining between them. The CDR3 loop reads CASSLSAGGGYTF. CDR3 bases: TGTGCCAGCAGCTTATCAGCCGGGGGTGGCTACACCTTC.

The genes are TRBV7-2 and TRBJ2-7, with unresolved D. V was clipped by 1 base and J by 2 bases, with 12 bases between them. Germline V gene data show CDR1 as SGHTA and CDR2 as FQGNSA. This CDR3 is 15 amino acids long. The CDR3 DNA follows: TGTGCCAGCAGCTTAGTCCCAAATCCAACCTACGAGCAGTACTTC. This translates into CASSLVPNPTYEQYF.

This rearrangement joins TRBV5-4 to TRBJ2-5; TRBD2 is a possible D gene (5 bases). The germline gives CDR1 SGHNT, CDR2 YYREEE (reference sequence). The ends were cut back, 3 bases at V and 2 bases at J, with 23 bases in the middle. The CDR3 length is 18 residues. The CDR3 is CASSSESFAGWEQETQYF. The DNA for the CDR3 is TGTGCCAGCAGCTCGGAAAGCTTCGCTGGGTGGGAGCAAGAGACCCAGTACTTC.

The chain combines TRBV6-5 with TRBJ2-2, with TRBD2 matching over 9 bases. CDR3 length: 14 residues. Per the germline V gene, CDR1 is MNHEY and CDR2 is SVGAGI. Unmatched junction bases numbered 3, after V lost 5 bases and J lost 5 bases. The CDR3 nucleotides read TGTGCCAGCAGTACCCTAGCGGGGACCGGGGAGCTGTTTTTT. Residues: CASSTLAGTGELFF.

The CDR3 DNA reads as TGTGCCAGCAGCTTAGGACAGGGGGCTGGTGGCTACACCTTC. Amino acids: CASSLGQGAGGYTF. V and J are TRBV5-6 and TRBJ1-2, with 11 bases that match TRBD1. The CDR3 covers 14 residues. Germline values: CDR1 SGHDT, CDR2 YYEEEE. V lost 2 bases and J lost 7; bases outside the gene matches: 4.

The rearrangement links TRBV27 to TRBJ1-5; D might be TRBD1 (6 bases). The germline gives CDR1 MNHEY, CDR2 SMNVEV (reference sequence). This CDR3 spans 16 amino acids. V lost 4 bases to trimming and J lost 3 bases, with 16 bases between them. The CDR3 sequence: CASSSTRTEHNQPQHF. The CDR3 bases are TGTGCCAGCAGTTCGACCCGGACAGAACACAATCAGCCCCAGCATTTT.

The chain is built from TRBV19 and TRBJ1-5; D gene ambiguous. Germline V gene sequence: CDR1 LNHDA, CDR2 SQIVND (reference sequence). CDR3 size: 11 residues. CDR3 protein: CVRLGNQPQHF. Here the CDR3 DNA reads TGTGTCCGTCTTGGCAATCAGCCCCAGCATTTT.

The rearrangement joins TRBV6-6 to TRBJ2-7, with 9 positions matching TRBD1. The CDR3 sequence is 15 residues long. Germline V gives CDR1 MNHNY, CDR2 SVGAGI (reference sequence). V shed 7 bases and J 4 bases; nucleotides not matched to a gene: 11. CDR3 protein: CASKAPGQGYYEQYF. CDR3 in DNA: TGTGCCAGCAAGGCCCCGGGACAGGGTTATTACGAGCAGTACTTC.

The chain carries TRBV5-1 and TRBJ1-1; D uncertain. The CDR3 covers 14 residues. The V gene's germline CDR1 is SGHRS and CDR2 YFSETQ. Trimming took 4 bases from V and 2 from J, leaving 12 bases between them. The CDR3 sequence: CASSSDGLNTEAFF. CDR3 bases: TGCGCCAGCAGCAGTGACGGACTAAACACTGAAGCTTTCTTT.

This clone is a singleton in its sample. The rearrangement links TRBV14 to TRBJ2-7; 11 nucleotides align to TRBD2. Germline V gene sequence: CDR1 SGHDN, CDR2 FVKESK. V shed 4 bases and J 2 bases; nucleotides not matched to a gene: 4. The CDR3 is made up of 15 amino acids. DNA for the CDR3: TGTGCCAGCAGCCGACTAGCGGGGACCGCCTACGAGCAGTACTTC. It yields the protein CASSRLAGTAYEQYF.

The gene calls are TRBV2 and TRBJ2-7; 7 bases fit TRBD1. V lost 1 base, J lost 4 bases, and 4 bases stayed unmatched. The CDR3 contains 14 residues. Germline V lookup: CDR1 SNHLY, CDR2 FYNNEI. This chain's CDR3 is CASSEEGAIYEQYF. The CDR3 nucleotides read TGTGCCAGCAGTGAAGAGGGGGCCATATACGAGCAGTACTTC. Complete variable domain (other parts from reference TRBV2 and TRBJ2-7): EPEVTQTPSHQVTQMGQEVILRCVPISNHLYFYWYRQILGQKVEFLVSFYNNEISEKSEIFDDQFSVERPDGSNFTLKIRSTKLEDSAMYFCASSEEGAIYEQYFGPGTRLTVT.

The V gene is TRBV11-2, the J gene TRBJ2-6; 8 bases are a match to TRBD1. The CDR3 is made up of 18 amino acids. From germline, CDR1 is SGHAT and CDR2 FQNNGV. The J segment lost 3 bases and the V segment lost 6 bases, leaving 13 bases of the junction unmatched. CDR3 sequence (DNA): TGTGCCAGCAGATCAAGCCCAGGGGGCACTTATGGGGCCAACGTCCTGACTTTC. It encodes CASRSSPGGTYGANVLTF.

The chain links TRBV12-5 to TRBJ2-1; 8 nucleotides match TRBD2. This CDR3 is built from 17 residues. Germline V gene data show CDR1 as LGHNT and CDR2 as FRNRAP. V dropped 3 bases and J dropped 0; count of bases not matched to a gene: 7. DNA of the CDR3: TGTGCTAGTGGTTTTAAAAGCGGGGGCCCCTCCTACAATGAGCAGTTCTTC. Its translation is CASGFKSGGPSYNEQFF.

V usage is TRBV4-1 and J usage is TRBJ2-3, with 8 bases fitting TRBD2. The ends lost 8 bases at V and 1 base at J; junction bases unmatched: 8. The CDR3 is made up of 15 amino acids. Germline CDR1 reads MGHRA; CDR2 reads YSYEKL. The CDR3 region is CASGVSGAGTDTQYF. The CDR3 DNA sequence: TGCGCCAGCGGGGTTAGCGGGGCCGGCACAGATACGCAGTATTTT.

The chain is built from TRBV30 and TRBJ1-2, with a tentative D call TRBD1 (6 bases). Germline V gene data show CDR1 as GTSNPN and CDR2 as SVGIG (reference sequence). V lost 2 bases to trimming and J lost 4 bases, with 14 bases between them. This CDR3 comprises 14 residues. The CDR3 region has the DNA TGTGCCTGGAGTACTCCGGGACACATCTATGGCTACACCTTC. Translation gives CAWSTPGHIYGYTF.

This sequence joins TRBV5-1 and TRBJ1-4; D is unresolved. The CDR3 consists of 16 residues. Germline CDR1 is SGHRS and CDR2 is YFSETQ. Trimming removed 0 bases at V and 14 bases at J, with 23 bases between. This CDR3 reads CASSLALNLEGERLFF. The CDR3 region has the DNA TGCGCCAGCAGCTTGGCTTTGAATTTGGAAGGAGAAAGGCTGTTTTTT.

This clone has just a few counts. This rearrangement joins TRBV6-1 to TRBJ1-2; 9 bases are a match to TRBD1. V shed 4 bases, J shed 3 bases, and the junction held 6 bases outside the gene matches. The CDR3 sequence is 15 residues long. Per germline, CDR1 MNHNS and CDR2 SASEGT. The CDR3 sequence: CASSANRGLDYGYTF. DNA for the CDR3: TGTGCCAGCAGTGCCAACAGGGGGCTTGACTATGGCTACACCTTC.

The CDR3 spells CASSLVGWGRGGTYEQYF. In nucleotides, the CDR3 is TGTGCCAGCAGCTTAGTAGGGTGGGGGCGGGGGGGAACCTACGAGCAGTACTTC. The V and J genes are TRBV7-2 and TRBJ2-7; 9 positions match TRBD2. CDR3 length: 18 residues. Looked up from germline, CDR1 is SGHTA and CDR2 is FQGNSA. With 1 base clipped from V and 2 bases from J, the junction kept 12 bases outside the gene matches.

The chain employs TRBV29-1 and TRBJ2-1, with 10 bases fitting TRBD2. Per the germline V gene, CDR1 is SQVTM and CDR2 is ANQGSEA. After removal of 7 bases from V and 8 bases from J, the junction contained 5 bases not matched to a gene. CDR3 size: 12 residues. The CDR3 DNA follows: TGCAGCGGAGCGGGGGGGCCAGATGAGCAGTTCTTC. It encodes CSGAGGPDEQFF.

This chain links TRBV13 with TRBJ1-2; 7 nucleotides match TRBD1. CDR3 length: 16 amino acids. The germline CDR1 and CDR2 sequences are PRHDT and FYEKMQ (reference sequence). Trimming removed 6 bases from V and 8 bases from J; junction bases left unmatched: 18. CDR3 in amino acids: CASSSSPTGLAEGYTF. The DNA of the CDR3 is TGTGCCAGCAGTTCCTCCCCGACAGGGCTAGCTGAGGGCTACACCTTC. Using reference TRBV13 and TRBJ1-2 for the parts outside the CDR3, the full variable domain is AAGVIQSPRHLIKEKRETATLKCYPIPRHDTVYWYQQGPGQDPQFLISFYEKMQSDKGSIPDRFSAQQFSDYHSELNMSSLELGDSALYFCASSSSPTGLAEGYTFGSGTRLTVV.

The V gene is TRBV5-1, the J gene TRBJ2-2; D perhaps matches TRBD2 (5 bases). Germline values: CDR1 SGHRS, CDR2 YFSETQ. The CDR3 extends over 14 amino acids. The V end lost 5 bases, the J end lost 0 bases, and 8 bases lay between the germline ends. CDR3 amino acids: CASSSGANTGELFF. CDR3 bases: TGCGCCAGCAGTTCCGGGGCGAACACCGGGGAGCTGTTTTTT.

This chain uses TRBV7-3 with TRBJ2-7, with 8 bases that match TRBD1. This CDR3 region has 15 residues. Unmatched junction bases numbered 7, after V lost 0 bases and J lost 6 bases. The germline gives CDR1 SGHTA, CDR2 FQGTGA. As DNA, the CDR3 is TGTGCCAGCAGCTTAACGGGCAGGGGGCTGTCCGAGCAGTACTTC. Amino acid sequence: CASSLTGRGLSEQYF.

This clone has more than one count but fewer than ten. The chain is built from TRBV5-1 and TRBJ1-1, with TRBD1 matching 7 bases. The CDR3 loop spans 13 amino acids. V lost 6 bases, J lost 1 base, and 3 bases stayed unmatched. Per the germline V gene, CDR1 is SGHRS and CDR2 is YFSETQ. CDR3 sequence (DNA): TGCGCCAGCAAACAGGGGCCGAACACTGAAGCTTTCTTT. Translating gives CASKQGPNTEAFF.

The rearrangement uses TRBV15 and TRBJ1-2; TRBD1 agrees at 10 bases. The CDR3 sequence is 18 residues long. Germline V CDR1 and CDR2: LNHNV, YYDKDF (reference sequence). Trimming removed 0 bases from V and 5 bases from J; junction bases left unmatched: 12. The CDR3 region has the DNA TGTGCCACCAGCAGAGACCAGTTCGACAGGGGGCGATGGTATGGCTACACCTTC. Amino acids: CATSRDQFDRGRWYGYTF. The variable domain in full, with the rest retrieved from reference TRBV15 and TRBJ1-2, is DAMVIQNPRYQVTQFGKPVTLSCSQTLNHNVMYWYQQKSSQAPKLLFHYYDKDFNNEADTPDNFQSRRPNTSFCFLDIRSPGLGDTAMYLCATSRDQFDRGRWYGYTFGSGTRLTVV.

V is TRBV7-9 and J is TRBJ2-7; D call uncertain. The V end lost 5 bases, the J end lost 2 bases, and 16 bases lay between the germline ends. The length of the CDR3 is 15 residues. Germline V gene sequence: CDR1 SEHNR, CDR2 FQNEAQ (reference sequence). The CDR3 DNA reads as TGTGCCAGCAGCCCCCCCCACTCCCCAACCTACGAGCAGTACTTC. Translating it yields CASSPPHSPTYEQYF.

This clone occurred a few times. The DNA of the CDR3 is TGTGCCAGCACCACAGGCTCTTACGAGCAGTACTTC. Its translation is CASTTGSYEQYF. The rearrangement links TRBV6-6 to TRBJ2-7, with D tentatively TRBD1 (5 bases). Between the trimmed V and J ends, which lost 7 bases and 4 bases, there was a span of 11 bases. Per the germline V gene, CDR1 is MNHNY and CDR2 is SVGAGI (reference sequence). The CDR3 consists of 12 residues.

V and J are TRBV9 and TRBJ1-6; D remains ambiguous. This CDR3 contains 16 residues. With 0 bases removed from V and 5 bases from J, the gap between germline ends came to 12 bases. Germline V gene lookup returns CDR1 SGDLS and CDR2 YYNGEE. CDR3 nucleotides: TGTGCCAGCAGCGTAGCTGGGGAGGAGAATAATTCACCCCTCCACTTT. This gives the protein CASSVAGEENNSPLHF.

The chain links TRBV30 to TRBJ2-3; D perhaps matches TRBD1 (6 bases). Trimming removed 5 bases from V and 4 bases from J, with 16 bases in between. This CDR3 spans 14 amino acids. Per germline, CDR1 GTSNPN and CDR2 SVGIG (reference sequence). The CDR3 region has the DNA TGTGCCTGGGCCCAGGGGCGGTGGGCAGATACGCAGTATTTT. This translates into CAWAQGRWADTQYF.

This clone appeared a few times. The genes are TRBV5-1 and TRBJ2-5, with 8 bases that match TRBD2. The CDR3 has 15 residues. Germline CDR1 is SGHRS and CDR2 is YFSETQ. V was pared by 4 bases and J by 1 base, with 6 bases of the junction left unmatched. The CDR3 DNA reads TGCGCCAGCAGCCCGGGAGGGGCCGGCCAAGAGACCCAGTACTTC. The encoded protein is CASSPGGAGQETQYF. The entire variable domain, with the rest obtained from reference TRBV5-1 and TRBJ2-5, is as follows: KAGVTQTPRYLIKTRGQQVTLSCSPISGHRSVSWYQQTPGQGLQFLFEYFSETQRNKGNFPGRFSGRQFSNSRSEMNVSTLELGDSALYLCASSPGGAGQETQYFGPGTRLLVL.

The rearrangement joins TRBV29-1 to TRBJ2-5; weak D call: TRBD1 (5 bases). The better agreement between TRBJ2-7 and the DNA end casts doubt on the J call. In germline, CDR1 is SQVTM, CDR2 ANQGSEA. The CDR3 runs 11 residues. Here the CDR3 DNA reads TGCAGCGTTGTCCAGGGATACGAGCAGTACTTC. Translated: CSVVQGYEQYF.